The entry that follows covers one TCR beta chain sequence. This sample was included in a study of blood T cell repertoires in COVID-19. Across the whole study: Sources were T cells, B-cell-depleted T cells, or PBMCs; the material itself was cDNA or gDNA.

Data came from immunoSEQ multiplex PCR; TCRdb stores just in-frame clones and leaves some out. The sample has 35,000 to 50,000 clones, roughly 80% seen once; the top ten hold 24%. The sequenced sample consisted of peripheral blood. The clonotype originates from a human donor with acute or convalescent COVID-19. The donor label of this sample is uncertain.

CDR3 residues: CASGNTRGHYGYTF. As DNA, the CDR3 is TGTGCTAGTGGCAACACAAGGGGGCACTATGGCTACACCTTC. The V gene is TRBV12-5, the J gene TRBJ1-2; 7 bases agree with TRBD1. The CDR3 runs to 14 residues. CDR1 is LGHNT, CDR2 FRNRAP, per germline. Losses at the gene ends were 6 bases for V and 3 bases for J; bases not matched to a gene: 7.